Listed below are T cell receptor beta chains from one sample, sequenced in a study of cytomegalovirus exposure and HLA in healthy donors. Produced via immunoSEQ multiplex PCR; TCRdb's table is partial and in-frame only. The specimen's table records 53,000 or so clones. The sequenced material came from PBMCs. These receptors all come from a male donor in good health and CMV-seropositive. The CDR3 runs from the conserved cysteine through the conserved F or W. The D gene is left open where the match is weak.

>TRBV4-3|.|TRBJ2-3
TGCGCCAGCAGCCTACTAGCCAAGGAAACAGATACGCAGTATTTT
CASSLLAKETDTQYF
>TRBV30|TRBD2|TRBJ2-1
TGTGCCTGGACTTCGGGGGGGCGCTCGGATGAGCAGTTCTTC
CAWTSGGRSDEQFF
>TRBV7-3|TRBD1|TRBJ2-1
TGTGCCAGCAGCTTAATATTAGGGGGCAGGAATGAGCAGTTCTTC
CASSLILGGRNEQFF
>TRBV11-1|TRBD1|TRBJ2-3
TGTGCCAGCAGCCCCGGACAGGGTCCATATACGCAGTATTTT
CASSPGQGPYTQYF
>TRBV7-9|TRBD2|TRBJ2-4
TGTGCCAGCAGCACAGGACTAGCCCCCCTTGGCATTCAGTACTTC
CASSTGLAPLGIQYF
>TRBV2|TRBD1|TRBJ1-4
TGTGCCAGCAGTGAACAATGGACAGGGGAGGAAAAACTGTTTTTT
CASSEQWTGEEKLFF
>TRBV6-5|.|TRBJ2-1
TGTGCCAGCAGTTACTCGGCGGATACCTACAATGAGCAGTTCTTC
CASSYSADTYNEQFF
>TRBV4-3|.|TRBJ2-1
TGCGCCAGCAGCCAAGAGTGGAGGGGGGGCCCCTACAATGAGCAGTTCTTC
CASSQEWRGGPYNEQFF
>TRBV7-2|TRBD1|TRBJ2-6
TGTGCCAGCAGCTACCGGGACAGGGTGATCGGGGCCAACGTCCTGACTTTC
CASSYRDRVIGANVLTF
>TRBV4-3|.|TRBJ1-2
TGCGCCAGCAGCCAAGAGGCACAGGGATCCTATGGCTACACCTTC
CASSQEAQGSYGYTF
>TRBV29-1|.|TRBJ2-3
TGCAGCGTTGTTCCGGCCGACAGGCGCGGGCCAGATACGCAGTATTTT
CSVVPADRRGPDTQYF
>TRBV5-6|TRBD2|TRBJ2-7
TGTGCCAGCAGCTTCCAGCTAGCGGGGATGGAGCAGTACTTC
CASSFQLAGMEQYF
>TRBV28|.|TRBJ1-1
TGTGCCAGCAGCCCAGTGTCCAGGGGGAACACTGAAGCTTTCTTT
CASSPVSRGNTEAFF
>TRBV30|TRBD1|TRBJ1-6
TGTGCCTGGAGTGTTTTGAGTTCGGGACAGGGTATCCCTAGTTCACCCCTCCACTTT
CAWSVLSSGQGIPSSPLHF
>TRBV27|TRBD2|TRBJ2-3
TGTGCCAGCAGCGGACTAGCGGGGGGGGGTGGGGGCACAGATACGCAGTATTTT
CASSGLAGGGGGTDTQYF
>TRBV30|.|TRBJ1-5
TGTGCCTGGAGTGTAGGGGGCAATCAGCCCCAGCATTTT
CAWSVGGNQPQHF
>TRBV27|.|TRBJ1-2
TGTGCCAGCAGTTTAGGGCAGGGTACTAACTATGGCTACACCTTC
CASSLGQGTNYGYTF
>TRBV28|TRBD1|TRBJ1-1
TGTGCCAGCAGCCCAGGACAGGGACTTGAAGCTTTCTTT
CASSPGQGLEAFF
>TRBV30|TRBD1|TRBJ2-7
TGTGCCTGGAGTAAAGGGACAGGGTCCCCCTACGAGCAGTACTTC
CAWSKGTGSPYEQYF
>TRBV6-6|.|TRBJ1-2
TGTGCCAGCAGCCCCGACAGATGGGTCTATGGCTACACCTTC
CASSPDRWVYGYTF
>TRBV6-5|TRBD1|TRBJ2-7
TGTGCCAGCAGTTACAAGGCAGGGGGCATCTACGAGCAGTACTTC
CASSYKAGGIYEQYF
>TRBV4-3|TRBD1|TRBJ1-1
TGCGCCAGCAGCCAGGCCCGAGACAGGGGGCGGAACACTGAAGCTTTCTTT
CASSQARDRGRNTEAFF